This paragraph reports one T cell receptor beta chain. Documented treatment: oral pan-JAK inhibitor, 5-10 mg twice daily. Alopecia areata patients had lesional scalp punch biopsies and peripheral blood taken from them. Researchers picked out CD4+ and CD8+ T cells from PBMCs by sorting. Trimming left V 4 bases short and J 3 bases short, with 6 bases between. The V gene's germline CDR1 is SGHTA and CDR2 FQGNSA. The length of the CDR3 is 12 residues. Reverse transcription of extracted RNA yielded cDNA, which provided the sequencing template. The data were produced by immunoSEQ multiplex PCR, yet TCRdb's version contains in-frame clones alone and is incomplete. The sample lists about 120,000 clones; 56% were seen once. The record originates from a study of CD8+ T cells in alopecia areata.

This clonotype was sampled from a human donor with alopecia areata. Sequencing used CD4+ T cells sorted from blood, obtained at week 24, from a patient treated with tofacitinib. The chain recombines TRBV7-2 with TRBJ2-5, with D uncertain. CDR3 residues: CASSSSEETQYF. The CDR3 region has the DNA TGTGCCAGCAGCTCCTCCGAAGAGACCCAGTACTTC. The full variable domain, rest sourced from reference TRBV7-2 and TRBJ2-5, is GAGVSQSPSNKVTEKGKDVELRCDPISGHTALYWYRQSLGQGLEFLIYFQGNSAPDKSGLPSDRFSAERTGGSVSTLTIQRTQQEDSAVYLCASSSSEETQYFGPGTRLLVL.